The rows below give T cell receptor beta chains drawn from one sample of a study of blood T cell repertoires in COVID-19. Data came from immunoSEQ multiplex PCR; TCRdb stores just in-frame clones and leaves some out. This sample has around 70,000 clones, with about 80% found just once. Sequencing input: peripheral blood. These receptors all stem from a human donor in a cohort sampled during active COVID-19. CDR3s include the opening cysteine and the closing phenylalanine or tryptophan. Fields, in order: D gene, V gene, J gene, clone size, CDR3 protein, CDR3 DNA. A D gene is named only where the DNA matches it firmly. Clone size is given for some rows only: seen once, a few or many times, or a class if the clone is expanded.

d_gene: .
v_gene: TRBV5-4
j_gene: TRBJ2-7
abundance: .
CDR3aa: CASSRVGGGAYEQYF
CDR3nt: TGTGCCAGCAGCCGGGTAGGGGGAGGGGCGTACGAGCAGTACTTC

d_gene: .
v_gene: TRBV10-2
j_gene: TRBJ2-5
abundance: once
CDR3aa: CASSEWGDETQYF
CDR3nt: TGCGCCAGCAGTGAATGGGGGGACGAGACCCAGTACTTC

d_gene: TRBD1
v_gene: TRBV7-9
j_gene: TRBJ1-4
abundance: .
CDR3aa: CASSSLTGATNEKLFF
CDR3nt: TGTGCCAGCAGCTCACTCACAGGGGCAACTAATGAAAAACTGTTTTTT

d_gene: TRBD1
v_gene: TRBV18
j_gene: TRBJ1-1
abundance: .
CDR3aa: CASSPGQIIVTEAFF
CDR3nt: TGTGCCAGCTCACCGGGACAGATTATTGTAACTGAAGCTTTCTTT

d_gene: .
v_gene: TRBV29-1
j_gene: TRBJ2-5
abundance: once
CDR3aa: CSALKETQYF
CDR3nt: TGCAGCGCACTAAAGGAGACCCAGTACTTC

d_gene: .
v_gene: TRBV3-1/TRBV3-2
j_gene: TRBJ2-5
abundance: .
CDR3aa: CASSQAQQETQYF
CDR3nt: TGTGCCAGCAGCCAGGCCCAGCAAGAGACCCAGTACTTC

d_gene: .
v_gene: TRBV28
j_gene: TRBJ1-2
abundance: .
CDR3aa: CASSFPEGNYGYTF
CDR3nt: TGTGCCAGCAGTTTTCCCGAGGGAAACTATGGCTACACCTTC

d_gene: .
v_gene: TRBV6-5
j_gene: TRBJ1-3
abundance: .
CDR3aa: CASSYTGQGNTIYF
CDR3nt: TGTGCCAGCAGTTACACTGGACAGGGAAACACCATATATTTT

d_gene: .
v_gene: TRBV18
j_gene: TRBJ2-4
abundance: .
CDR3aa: CASPSPGTHKNIQYF
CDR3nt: TGTGCCAGCCCTTCCCCCGGGACTCATAAAAACATTCAGTACTTC

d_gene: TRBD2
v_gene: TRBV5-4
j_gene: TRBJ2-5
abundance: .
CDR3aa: CASALAGGGETQYF
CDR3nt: TGTGCCAGCGCTCTAGCGGGAGGGGGGGAGACCCAGTACTTC

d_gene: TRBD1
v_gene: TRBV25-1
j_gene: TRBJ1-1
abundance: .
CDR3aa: CASSTHRQGPTNTEAFF
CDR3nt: TGTGCCAGCAGCACCCACCGACAGGGACCCACGAACACTGAAGCTTTCTTT

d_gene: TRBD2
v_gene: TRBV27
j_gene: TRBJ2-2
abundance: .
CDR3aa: CASSPVRLAGGSNTGELFF
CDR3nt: TGTGCCAGCAGTCCTGTTCGACTAGCGGGAGGATCGAACACCGGGGAGCTGTTTTTT

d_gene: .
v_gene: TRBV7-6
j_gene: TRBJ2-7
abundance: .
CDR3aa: CASSLGVTVYEQYF
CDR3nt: TGTGCCAGCAGCTTAGGAGTAACGGTCTACGAGCAGTACTTC

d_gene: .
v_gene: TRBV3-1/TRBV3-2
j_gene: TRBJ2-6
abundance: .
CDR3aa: CASSQGTGANVLTF
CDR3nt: TGTGCCAGCAGCCAAGGGACAGGGGCCAACGTCCTGACTTTC

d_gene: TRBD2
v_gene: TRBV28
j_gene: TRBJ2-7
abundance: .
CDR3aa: CASSLGTSGSYEQYF
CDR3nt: TGTGCCAGCAGTTTAGGGACTAGCGGGAGTTACGAGCAGTACTTC

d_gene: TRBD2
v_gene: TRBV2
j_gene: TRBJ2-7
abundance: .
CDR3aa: CASSGSGGFSYEQYF
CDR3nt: TGTGCCAGCAGTGGTTCCGGGGGGTTCTCCTACGAGCAGTACTTC

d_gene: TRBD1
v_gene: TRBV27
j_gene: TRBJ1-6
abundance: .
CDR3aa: CASSLSGTGSYNSPLHF
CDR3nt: TGTGCCAGCAGTTTATCGGGGACAGGCTCCTATAATTCACCCCTCCACTTT

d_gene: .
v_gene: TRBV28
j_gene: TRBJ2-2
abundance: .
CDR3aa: CASRPSIGELFF
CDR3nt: TGTGCCAGCAGACCCAGTATCGGGGAGCTGTTTTTT

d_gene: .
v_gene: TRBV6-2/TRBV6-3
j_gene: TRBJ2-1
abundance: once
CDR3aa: CASSYESPSYNEQFF
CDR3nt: TGTGCCAGCAGTTACGAGTCACCTTCCTACAATGAGCAGTTCTTC

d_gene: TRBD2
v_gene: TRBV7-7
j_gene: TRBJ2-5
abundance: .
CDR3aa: CASSLEGGGKETQYF
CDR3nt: TGTGCCAGCAGCTTAGAGGGCGGGGGGAAAGAGACCCAGTACTTC

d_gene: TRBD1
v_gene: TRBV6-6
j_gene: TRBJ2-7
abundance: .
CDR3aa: CASSRGGQEPSSYEQYF
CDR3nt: TGTGCCAGCAGCCGAGGGGGCCAGGAGCCTTCCTCCTACGAGCAGTACTTC

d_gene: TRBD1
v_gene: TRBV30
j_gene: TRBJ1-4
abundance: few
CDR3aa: CAWSGDREDEKLFF
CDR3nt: TGTGCCTGGAGCGGGGACAGGGAGGATGAAAAACTGTTTTTT

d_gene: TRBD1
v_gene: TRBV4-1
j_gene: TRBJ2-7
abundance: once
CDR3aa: CASSQGTGQGVYEQYF
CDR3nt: TGCGCCAGCAGCCAAGGCACCGGACAGGGGGTATACGAGCAGTACTTC

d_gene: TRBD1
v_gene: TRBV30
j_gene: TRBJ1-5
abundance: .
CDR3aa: CAWSRDRGGQPQHF
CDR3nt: TGTGCCTGGAGCCGGGACAGGGGCGGTCAGCCCCAGCATTTT

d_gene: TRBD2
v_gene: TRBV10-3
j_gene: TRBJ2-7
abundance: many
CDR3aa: CAIGGTSGLYEQYF
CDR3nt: TGTGCCATCGGCGGGACTAGCGGACTCTACGAGCAGTACTTC

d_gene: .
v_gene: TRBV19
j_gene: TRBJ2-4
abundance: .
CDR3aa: CASSRAVIQYF
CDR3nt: TGTGCCAGTAGTAGGGCAGTCATTCAGTACTTC

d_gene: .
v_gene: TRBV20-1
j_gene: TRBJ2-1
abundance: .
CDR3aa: CSATVNNEQFF
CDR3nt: TGCAGTGCCACGGTGAATAATGAGCAGTTCTTC

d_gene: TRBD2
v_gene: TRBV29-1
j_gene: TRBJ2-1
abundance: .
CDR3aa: CSVVQLAGTSQQFF
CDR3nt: TGCAGCGTTGTCCAACTAGCGGGAACTTCACAGCAGTTCTTC

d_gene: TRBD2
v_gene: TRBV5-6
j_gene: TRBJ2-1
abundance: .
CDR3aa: CASSGGLAGQGEFF
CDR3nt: TGTGCCAGCTCTGGGGGACTAGCGGGACAGGGCGAGTTCTTC

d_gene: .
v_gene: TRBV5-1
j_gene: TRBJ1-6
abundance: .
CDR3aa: CASSLAGYGSPLHF
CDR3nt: TGCGCCAGCAGCTTGGCAGGGTACGGTTCACCCCTCCACTTT

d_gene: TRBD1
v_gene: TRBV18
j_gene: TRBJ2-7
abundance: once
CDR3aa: CASSPGTGGFYEQYF
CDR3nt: TGTGCCAGCTCACCGGGGACAGGGGGCTTCTACGAGCAGTACTTC

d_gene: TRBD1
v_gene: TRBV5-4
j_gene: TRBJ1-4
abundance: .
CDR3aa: CASSRRSGGVDEKLFF
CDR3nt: TGTGCCAGCAGCCGACGGTCAGGGGGCGTTGATGAAAAACTGTTTTTT

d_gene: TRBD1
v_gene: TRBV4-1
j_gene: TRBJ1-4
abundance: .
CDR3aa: CASSQRDREDEKLFF
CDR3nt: TGCGCCAGCAGCCAAAGGGACAGGGAGGACGAAAAACTGTTTTTT

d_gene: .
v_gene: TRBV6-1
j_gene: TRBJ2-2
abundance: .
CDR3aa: CASSDRGLSNTGELFF
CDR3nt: TGTGCCAGCAGTGACAGAGGACTATCGAACACCGGGGAGCTGTTTTTT

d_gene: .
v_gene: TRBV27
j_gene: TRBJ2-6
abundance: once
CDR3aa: CASSLRRYSGANVLTF
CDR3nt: TGTGCCAGCAGTTTACGTCGGTACTCTGGGGCCAACGTCCTGACTTTC

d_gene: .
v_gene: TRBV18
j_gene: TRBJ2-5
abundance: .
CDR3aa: CASSLLTGTETQYF
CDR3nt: TGTGCCAGCTCACTCCTGACGGGAACAGAGACCCAGTACTTC

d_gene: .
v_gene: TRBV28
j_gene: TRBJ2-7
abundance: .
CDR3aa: CASSSLPTRAGHTF
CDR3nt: TGTGCCAGCAGTTCCCTCCCCACTAGGGCGGGCCATACCTTC

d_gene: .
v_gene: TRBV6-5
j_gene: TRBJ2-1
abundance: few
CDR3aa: CASRNDRNSYNEQFF
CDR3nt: TGTGCCAGCAGGAATGACAGGAACTCCTACAATGAGCAGTTCTTC

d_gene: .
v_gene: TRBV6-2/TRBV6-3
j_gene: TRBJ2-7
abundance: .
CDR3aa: CASSPAQGGFSGIYEQYF
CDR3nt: TGTGCCAGCAGTCCAGCACAGGGCGGCTTCAGCGGAATTTACGAGCAGTACTTC

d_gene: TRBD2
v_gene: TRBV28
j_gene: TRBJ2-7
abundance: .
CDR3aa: CASSDGTRVEQYF
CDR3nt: TGTGCCAGCAGTGACGGGACTAGGGTCGAGCAGTACTTC

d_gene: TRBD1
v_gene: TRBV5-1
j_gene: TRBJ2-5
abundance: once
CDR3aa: CASSLGDSQETQYF
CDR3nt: TGCGCCAGCAGCTTGGGGGACAGCCAAGAGACCCAGTACTTC